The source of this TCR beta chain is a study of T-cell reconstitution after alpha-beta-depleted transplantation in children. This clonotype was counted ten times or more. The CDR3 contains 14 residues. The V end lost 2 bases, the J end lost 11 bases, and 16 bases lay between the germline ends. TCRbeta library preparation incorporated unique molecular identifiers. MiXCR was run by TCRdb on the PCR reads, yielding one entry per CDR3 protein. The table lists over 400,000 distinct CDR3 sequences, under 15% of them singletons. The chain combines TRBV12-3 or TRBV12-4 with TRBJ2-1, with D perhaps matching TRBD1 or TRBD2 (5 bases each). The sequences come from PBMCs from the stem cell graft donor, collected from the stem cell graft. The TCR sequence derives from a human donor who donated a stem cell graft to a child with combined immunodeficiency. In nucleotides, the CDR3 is TGTGCCAGCAGTTTACCCTCACGAGGGGAGAAGCAGTTCTTC. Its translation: CASSLPSRGEKQFF.